These 8 T cell receptor beta chains were all obtained from the same sample, sequenced in a study of blood T cell repertoires in COVID-19 (dated by TCRdb to about 2020). Libraries were prepared through the immunoSEQ multiplex PCR assay. Here the immuneACCESS table is served through TCRdb, limited to in-frame sequences with V and J called. Missing clones are a known gap in these copies; in checked studies unresolved V genes cover under half, and the rest lacks a known reason. The sample data list 100,000 to 120,000 clones, and around 90% of these were observed just once. Approximately 3.4% of the sample lies in the top ten. The sequenced material came from peripheral blood. These receptors were obtained from a woman aged 50 to 65 with acute or convalescent COVID-19.

The CDR3 is CASRPGSTGGYTF. Here the CDR3 DNA reads TGTGCCAGCAGACCGGGCTCCACGGGAGGCTACACCTTC. This chain links TRBV5-5 with TRBJ1-2; no clear D gene. The V gene lost 5 bases and the J gene lost 8 bases, with 16 bases spanning the gap. This CDR3 has 13 amino acids. Germline V gives CDR1 SGHKS, CDR2 YYEKEE (reference sequence).

CDR3 DNA: TGCGCCAGCAGCATTGGGACACCTTCTGGAAACACCATATATTTT. As protein: CASSIGTPSGNTIYF. The J gene is TRBJ1-3, the V gene TRBV5-1, with D tentatively TRBD1 (6 bases). The germline V gene encodes CDR1 SGHRS and CDR2 YFSETQ. Trimming cost V 4 bases and J 1 base, with 12 bases left between them. The CDR3 is 15 amino acids.

The chain uses TRBV27 and TRBJ2-1, with D possibly TRBD1 on 6 matching bases. Trimming shortened V by 6 bases and J by 7 bases, and 7 bases separated the two germline ends. In germline, CDR1 is MNHEY, CDR2 SMNVEV (reference sequence). There are 11 residues in the CDR3. The CDR3 protein is CASSRGNEQFF. DNA for the CDR3: TGTGCCAGCAGCAGGGGTAATGAGCAGTTCTTC.

This chain uses TRBV2 with TRBJ1-1, with 9 bases identical to TRBD1. The V segment lost 7 bases and the J segment 4 bases; nucleotides outside the gene matches: 10. Germline CDR1 SNHLY, CDR2 FYNNEI. The CDR3 is made up of 15 amino acids. The CDR3 loop reads CASKTQGAAVTEAFF. In DNA form, the CDR3 reads TGTGCCAGCAAAACACAGGGGGCTGCGGTCACTGAAGCTTTCTTT.

The rearrangement uses TRBV7-6 and TRBJ1-1; 7 bases are shared with TRBD1. The CDR3 has 14 amino acids. Germline trimming cut 5 bases from V and 6 bases from J; bases unmatched to any gene: 9. CDR1 and CDR2 from the germline V gene are SGHVS and FNYEAQ. The CDR3 DNA is TGTGCCAGCAGCGCTACCGGGACAGCCGCTGAAGCTTTCTTT. Protein product: CASSATGTAAEAFF. The full variable domain, completed using reference TRBV7-6 and TRBJ1-1, is GAGVSQSPRYKVTKRGQDVALRCDPISGHVSLYWYRQALGQGPEFLTYFNYEAQQDKSGLPNDRFSAERPEGSISTLTIQRTEQRDSAMYRCASSATGTAAEAFFGQGTRLTVV.

There are a few counts of this clone. The chain employs TRBV5-5 and TRBJ1-1; D is possibly TRBD1 (6 bases). Germline CDR1 SGHKS, CDR2 YYEKEE (reference sequence). Trimming took 2 bases from V and 7 from J, leaving 15 bases between them. This CDR3 spans 14 amino acids. The CDR3 spells CASSFGGQHFEAFF. CDR3 nucleotide sequence: TGTGCCAGCAGCTTTGGTGGACAGCACTTTGAAGCTTTCTTT.

The chain carries TRBV7-9 and TRBJ2-5; 7 bases are shared with TRBD2. The CDR3 contains 14 residues. Trimming at V came to 0 bases and at J to 5 bases, leaving 3 bases not matched to a gene. The germline CDR1 and CDR2 sequences are SEHNR and FQNEAQ (reference sequence). The CDR3 DNA sequence: TGTGCCAGCAGCTTAGCGGGAGGGGTGGAGACCCAGTACTTC. It is translated as CASSLAGGVETQYF.

V and J are TRBV24-1 and TRBJ2-3; 15 bases fit TRBD2. The ends lost 3 bases at V and 4 bases at J; junction bases unmatched: 4. Germline V gene sequence: CDR1 KGHDR, CDR2 SFDVKD. This CDR3 contains 17 residues. The CDR3 DNA reads TGTGCCACCAGTGATGGGACTAGCGGGAGGATAGCAGATACGCAGTATTTT. Amino acid sequence: CATSDGTSGRIADTQYF.